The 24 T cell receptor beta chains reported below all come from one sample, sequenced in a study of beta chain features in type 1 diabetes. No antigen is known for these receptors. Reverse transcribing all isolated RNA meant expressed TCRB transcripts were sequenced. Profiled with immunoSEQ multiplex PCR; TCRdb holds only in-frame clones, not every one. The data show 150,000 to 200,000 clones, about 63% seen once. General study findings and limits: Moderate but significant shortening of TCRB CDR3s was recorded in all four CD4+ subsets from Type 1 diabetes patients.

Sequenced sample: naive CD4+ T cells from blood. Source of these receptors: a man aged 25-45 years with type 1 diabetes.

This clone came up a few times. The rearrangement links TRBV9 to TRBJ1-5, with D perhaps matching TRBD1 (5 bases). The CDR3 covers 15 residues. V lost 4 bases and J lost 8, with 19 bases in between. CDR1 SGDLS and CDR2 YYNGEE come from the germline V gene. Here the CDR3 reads CASSIRGHGDKPQHF. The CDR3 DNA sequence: TGTGCCAGCAGCATACGCGGACACGGGGATAAGCCCCAGCATTTT.

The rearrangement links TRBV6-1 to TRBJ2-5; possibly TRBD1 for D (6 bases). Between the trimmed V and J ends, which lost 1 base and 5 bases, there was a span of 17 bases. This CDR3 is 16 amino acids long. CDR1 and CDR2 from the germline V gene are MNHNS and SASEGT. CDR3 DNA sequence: TGTGCCAGCAGTGAAGATTGGGGCAGGGGTAAGGAGACCCAGTACTTC. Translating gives CASSEDWGRGKETQYF.

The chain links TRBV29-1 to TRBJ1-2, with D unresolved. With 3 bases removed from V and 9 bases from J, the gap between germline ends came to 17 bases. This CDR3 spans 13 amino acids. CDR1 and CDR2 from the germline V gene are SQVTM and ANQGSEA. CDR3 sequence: CSVESTDLGRYTF. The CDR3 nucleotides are TGCAGCGTTGAGTCTACAGACTTGGGTCGCTACACCTTC.

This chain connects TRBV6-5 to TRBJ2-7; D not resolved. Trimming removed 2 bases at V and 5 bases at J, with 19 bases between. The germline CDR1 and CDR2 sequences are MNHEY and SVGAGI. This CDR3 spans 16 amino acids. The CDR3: CASSYVDTPRNHEQYF. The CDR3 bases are TGTGCCAGCAGTTACGTCGACACCCCGCGGAACCACGAGCAGTACTTC.

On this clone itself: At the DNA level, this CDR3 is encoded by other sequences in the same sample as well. The CDR3 spells CSASDGYEQYF. CDR3 DNA sequence: TGCAGCGCTAGTGACGGATACGAGCAGTACTTC. The chain has TRBV29-1 and TRBJ2-7; D ambiguous. Germline-derived CDR1 and CDR2 are SQVTM and ANQGSEA. Trimming took off 7 bases at V and 4 bases at J, with 11 bases between the two ends. This CDR3 has 11 amino acids.

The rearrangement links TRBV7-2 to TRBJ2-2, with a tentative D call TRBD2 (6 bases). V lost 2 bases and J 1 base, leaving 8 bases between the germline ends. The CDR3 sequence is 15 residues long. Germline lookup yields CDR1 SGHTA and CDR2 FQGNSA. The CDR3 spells CASSLRRENTGELFF. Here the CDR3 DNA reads TGTGCCAGCAGCTTACGGCGGGAGAACACCGGGGAGCTGTTTTTT.

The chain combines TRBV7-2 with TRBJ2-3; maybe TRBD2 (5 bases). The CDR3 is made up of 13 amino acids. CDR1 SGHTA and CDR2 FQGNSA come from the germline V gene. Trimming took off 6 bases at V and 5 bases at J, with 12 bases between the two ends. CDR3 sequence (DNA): TGTGCCAGCAGTTGGTCACGGGGAGATACGCAGTATTTT. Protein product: CASSWSRGDTQYF.

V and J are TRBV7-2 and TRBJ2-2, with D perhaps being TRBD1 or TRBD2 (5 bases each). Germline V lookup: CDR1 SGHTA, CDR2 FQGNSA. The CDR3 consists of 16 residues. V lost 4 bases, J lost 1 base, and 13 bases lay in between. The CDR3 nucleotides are TGTGCCAGCAGCTCACCGGGACCGATGAACACCGGGGAGCTGTTTTTT. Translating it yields CASSSPGPMNTGELFF.

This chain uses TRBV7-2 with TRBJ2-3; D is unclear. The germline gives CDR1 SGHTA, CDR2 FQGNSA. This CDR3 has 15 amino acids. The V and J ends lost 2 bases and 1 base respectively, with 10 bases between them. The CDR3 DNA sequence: TGTGCCAGCAGCTTACAAGTCTGGCGCACAGATACGCAGTATTTT. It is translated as CASSLQVWRTDTQYF.

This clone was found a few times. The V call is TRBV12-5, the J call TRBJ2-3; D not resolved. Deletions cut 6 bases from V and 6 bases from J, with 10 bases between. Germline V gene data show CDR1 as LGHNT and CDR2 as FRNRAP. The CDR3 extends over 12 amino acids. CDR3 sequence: CASGPDDDTQYF. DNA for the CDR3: TGTGCTAGTGGGCCCGACGATGATACGCAGTATTTT.

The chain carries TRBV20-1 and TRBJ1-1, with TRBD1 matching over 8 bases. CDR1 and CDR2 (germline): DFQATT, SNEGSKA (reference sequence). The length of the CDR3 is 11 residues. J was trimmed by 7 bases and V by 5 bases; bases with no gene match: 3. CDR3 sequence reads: CSASDRGEAFF. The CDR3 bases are TGCAGTGCTTCAGACAGGGGTGAAGCTTTCTTT.

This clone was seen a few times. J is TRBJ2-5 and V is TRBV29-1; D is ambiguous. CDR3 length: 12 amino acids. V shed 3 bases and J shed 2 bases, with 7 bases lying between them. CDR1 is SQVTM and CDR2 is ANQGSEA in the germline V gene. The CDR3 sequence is CSVEVGQETQYF. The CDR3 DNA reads TGCAGCGTTGAGGTGGGACAAGAGACCCAGTACTTC.

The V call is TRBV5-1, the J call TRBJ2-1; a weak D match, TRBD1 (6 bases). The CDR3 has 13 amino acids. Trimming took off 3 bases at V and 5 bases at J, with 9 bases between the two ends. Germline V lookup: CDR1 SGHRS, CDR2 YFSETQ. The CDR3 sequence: CASSSRDNNEQFF. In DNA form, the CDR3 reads TGCGCCAGCAGCTCACGGGACAACAATGAGCAGTTCTTC.

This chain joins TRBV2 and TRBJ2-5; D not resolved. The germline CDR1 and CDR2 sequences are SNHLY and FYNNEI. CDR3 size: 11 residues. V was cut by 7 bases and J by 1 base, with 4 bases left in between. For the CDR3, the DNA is TGTGCCAGCAAGACCCAAGAGACCCAGTACTTC. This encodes CASKTQETQYF.

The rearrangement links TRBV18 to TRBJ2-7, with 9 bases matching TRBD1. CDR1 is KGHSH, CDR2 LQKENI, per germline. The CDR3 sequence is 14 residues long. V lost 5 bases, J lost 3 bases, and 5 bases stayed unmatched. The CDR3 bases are TGTGCCAGCTCAACGGGACAGGGACTCTACGAGCAGTACTTC. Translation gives CASSTGQGLYEQYF. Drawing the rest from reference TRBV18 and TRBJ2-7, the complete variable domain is NAGVMQNPRHLVRRRGQEARLRCSPMKGHSHVYWYRQLPEEGLKFMVYLQKENIIDESGMPKERFSAEFPKEGPSILRIQQVVRGDSAAYFCASSTGQGLYEQYFGPGTRLTVT.

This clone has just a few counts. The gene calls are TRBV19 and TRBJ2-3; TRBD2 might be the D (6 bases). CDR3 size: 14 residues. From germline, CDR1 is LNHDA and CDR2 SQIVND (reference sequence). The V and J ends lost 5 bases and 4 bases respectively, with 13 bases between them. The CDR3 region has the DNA TGTGCCAGTAGTTCGCCGACTAGGTCAGATACGCAGTATTTT. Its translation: CASSSPTRSDTQYF.

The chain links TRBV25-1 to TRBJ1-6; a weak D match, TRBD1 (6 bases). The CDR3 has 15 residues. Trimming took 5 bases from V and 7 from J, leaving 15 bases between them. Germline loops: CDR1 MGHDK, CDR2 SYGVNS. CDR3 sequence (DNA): TGTGCCAGCAGTAACAGGGCCGCGGAGAATTCACCCCTCCACTTT. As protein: CASSNRAAENSPLHF.

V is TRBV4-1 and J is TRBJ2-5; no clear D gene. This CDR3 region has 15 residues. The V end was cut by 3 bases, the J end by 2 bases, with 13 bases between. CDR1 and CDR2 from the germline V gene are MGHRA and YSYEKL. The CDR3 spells CASSQGAPVQETQYF. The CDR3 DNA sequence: TGCGCCAGCAGCCAGGGCGCTCCCGTACAAGAGACCCAGTACTTC.

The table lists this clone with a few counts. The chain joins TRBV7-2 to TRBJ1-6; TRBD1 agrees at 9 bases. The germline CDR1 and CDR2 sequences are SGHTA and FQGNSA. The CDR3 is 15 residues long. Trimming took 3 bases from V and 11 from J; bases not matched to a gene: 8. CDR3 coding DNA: TGTGCCAGCAGCTTCCCGGACAGGGGTAGTCCACCCCTCCACTTT. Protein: CASSFPDRGSPPLHF.

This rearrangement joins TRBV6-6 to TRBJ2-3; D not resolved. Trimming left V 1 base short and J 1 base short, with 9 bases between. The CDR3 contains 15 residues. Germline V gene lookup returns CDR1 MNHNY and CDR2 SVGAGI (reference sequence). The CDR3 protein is CASSYYSPGTDTQYF. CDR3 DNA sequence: TGTGCCAGCAGTTACTACTCCCCAGGCACAGATACGCAGTATTTT.

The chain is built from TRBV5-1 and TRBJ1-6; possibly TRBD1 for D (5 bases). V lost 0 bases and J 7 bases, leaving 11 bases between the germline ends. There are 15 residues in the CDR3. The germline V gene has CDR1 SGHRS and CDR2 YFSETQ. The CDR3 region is CASSLEGRRNSPLHF. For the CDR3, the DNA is TGCGCCAGCAGCTTGGAGGGACGGCGAAATTCACCCCTCCACTTT.

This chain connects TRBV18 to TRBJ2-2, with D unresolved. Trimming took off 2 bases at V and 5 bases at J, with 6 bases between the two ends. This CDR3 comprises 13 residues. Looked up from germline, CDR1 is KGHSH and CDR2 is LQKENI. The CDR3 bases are TGTGCCAGCTCACCAATGGGGACCGGGGAGCTGTTTTTT. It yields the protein CASSPMGTGELFF. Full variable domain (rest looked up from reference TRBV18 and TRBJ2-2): NAGVMQNPRHLVRRRGQEARLRCSPMKGHSHVYWYRQLPEEGLKFMVYLQKENIIDESGMPKERFSAEFPKEGPSILRIQQVVRGDSAAYFCASSPMGTGELFFGEGSRLTVL.

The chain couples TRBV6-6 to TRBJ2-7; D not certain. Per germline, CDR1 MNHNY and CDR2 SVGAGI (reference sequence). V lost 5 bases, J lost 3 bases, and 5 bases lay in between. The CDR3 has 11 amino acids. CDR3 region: CASSPLYEQYF. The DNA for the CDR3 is TGTGCCAGCAGTCCCCTCTACGAGCAGTACTTC.

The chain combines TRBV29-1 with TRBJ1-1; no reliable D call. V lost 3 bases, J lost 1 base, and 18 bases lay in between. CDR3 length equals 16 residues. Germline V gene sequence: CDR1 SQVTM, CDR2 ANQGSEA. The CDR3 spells CSVDTGLGIGNTEAFF. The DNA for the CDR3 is TGCAGCGTTGATACCGGATTAGGGATAGGGAACACTGAAGCTTTCTTT.